Listed here is a single T cell receptor beta chain. What antigen it recognizes has not been identified. Base quality data are lacking; no much larger clone is found one base away. Other DNA sequences in the same sample also yield this CDR3. The data originate from a study of shared clonotypes between healthy human individuals (dated by TCRdb to the early 2020s). Regarding the complete study: A few men and a couple of women, aged 18 to 49 years, made up the cohort. For each donor, CD4 naive and CD4 memory were each run on three plates, CD8 naive on two plates, and CD8 memory on one plate. To estimate repertoire size and how much clonotype sharing occurs between individuals, the study deeply sequenced the blood TCR repertoires of roughly 5 healthy adults. To increase sequencing depth and limit assay-specific biases, TCR repertoire library preparation and sequencing were carried out by different laboratories using diverse techniques. Between about 0.8 and 8.9 billion PBMCs per donor were obtained by leukapheresis. Study-wide findings and limitations: Roughly 5% of naive CD4, approximately 3.7% of naive CD8, around 2.3% of memory CD4, and more than 0.35% of memory CD8 clonotypes were shared across a few donors. Estimated clonotype richness was generally larger for naive than for memory subsets. Compared with non-shared clonotypes, the clonotypes found in all four sorted-subset donors had higher generation probabilities. Sampling was restricted to blood, and TCR repertoires in tissues likely differ from the TCR repertoires found in blood. Because the study included a small number of donors, the genetic and exposure-history diversity represented was limited. Pairwise subsampling led to the expectation that sequencing depth would affect the degree of clonotype sharing among donors. Rarefaction of sorted-subset datasets indicated incomplete sequencing despite the large sequencing depth.

Donors were healthy HIV-negative adults with no recently reported acute infections or vaccinations. Only Caucasian adults living in Nashville, Tennessee, USA were represented among the donors. CD4+ T cells were enriched by magnetic negative selection, after which naive cells were positively selected on CD45RA and the negative fraction was taken as the memory subset. Blood was collected by leukapheresis, and PBMCs were isolated by Ficoll-Histopaque density gradient centrifugation and then cryopreserved in liquid nitrogen vapor phase. Analytical flow cytometry was used to check the purity and quantity of every magnetically sorted T cell population. Genomic DNA was isolated from every sorted fraction and measured by UV absorbance on a Nanodrop 2000c. The CDR3 has 13 amino acids, counting the end cysteine and phenylalanine. Just CDR3 DNA is preserved here, 39 bases in frame from base 1. V was cut back by 2 bases and J by 6 bases, leaving a gap of 8 bases between them. Per the germline V gene (reference sequence), SEHNR is the CDR1 and FQNEAQ is the CDR2.

Using the deep immunoSEQ assay, TCR CDR3 regions were amplified from genomic DNA by multiplex PCR. Extracted genomic DNA from each cell subset was spread evenly across all wells of several immunoSEQ 96-well plates, with each plate serving as a replicate. For sorted subsets, approximately 0.2 ug of genomic DNA, equivalent to around 30,000 T cell genomes, went into each replicate PCR. The purified libraries were quantified using a Qubit 3.0 fluorometer, sized with a Bioanalyzer 2100, and then quantified again using the KAPA Library Quantification kit. Every immunoSEQ 96-well plate was sequenced on a separate single-read 150-cycle Illumina NextSeq 550 flow cell. The published analysis was carried out like this. Because the immunoSEQ output included only junctional sequences and no quality scores, the filtering could not be the same as the filtering used for full-length reads. Sequences were annotated with PyIR, a Python wrapper for IgBLAST v1.9, using IMGT germline references to assign V/J genes and CDR3. Reads were filtered out if the reads had weak V/J assignments (E-value above 1e-6), no CDR3, stop codons, out-of-frame junctions, or ambiguous translated residues. V3J clonotypes were defined by identical inferred V gene, J gene, and CDR3 amino acid sequence. The percentage overlap between two repertoires was calculated by dividing the number of shared unique clonotypes by the size of the smaller repertoire. RTK rarefaction, the Chao1 estimator, and Recon v2.1 estimates of unobserved clonotypes were used to assess repertoire richness. OLGA was used to compute generation probabilities for all TCRbeta clonotypes that the gDNA method yielded from a handful of donors. TCRdb provides this immuneACCESS table in a form limited to in-frame rearrangements. Some clones are lacking; in checked studies, under half of them reflect an unresolved V gene, and why the rest are absent is not known. The V and J calls and clone size are taken from that table; D and trimming were inferred from the DNA. The table for this sample lists a few million clones; more than 80% of them were counted only once. The ten largest clones add up to under 0.45% of the sample.

The sequence joins TRBV7-9 to TRBJ1-5; the D gene cannot be named for sure. Input material: naive CD4+ T cells from PBMCs. Explained via the paper, the cell subset or site label denotes: CD45RA+ positively selected. This sequence originates from a man between 18 and 29 years old in good health. Some clones in this sample may be carry-over from other donors' samples. The nucleotide sequence reads TGTGCCAGCAGCTTACTATCAGGTCAGCCCCAGCATTTT. Its translation reads: CASSLLSGQPQHF.